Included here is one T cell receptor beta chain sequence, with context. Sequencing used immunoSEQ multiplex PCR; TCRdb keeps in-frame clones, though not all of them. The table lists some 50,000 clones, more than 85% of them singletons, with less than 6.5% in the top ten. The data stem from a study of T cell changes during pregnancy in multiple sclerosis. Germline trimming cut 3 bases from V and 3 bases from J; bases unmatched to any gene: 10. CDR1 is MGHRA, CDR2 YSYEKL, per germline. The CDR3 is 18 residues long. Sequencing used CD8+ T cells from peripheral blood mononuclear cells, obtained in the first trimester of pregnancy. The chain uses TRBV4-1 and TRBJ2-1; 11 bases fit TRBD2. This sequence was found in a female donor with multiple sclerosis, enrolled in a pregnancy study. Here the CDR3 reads CASSQVWNGLAGYNEQFF. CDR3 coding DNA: TGCGCCAGCAGCCAGGTTTGGAATGGACTAGCGGGCTACAATGAGCAGTTCTTC.